Below are 8 T cell receptor beta chains sequenced from a single sample in a study of shared clonotypes between healthy human individuals. Naive CD8 cells lacked CD45RO and underwent positive selection for CCR7, leaving out terminally differentiated effector memory CD45RA+ cells. Sequenced by immunoSEQ multiplex PCR; TCRdb stores in-frame clones only, minus some. The table records about 580,000 clones, 98% of them present only once. Sequencing was performed on naive CD8+ T cells sorted from blood. These receptors all come from a young man in good health.

The gene calls are TRBV2 and TRBJ2-5; 12 positions agree with TRBD2. Germline CDR1 SNHLY, CDR2 FYNNEI. V lost 5 bases and J lost 4; bases outside the gene matches: 8. The CDR3 runs 16 residues. The CDR3 coding sequence is TGTGCCAGCAGTCTAAGGACTAGCGGGATTATAGAGACCCAGTACTTC. Protein product: CASSLRTSGIIETQYF.

The gene calls are TRBV27 and TRBJ2-3; D tentatively fits TRBD1 or TRBD2 (5 bases each). Per germline, CDR1 MNHEY and CDR2 SMNVEV (reference sequence). CDR3 length: 17 amino acids. V shed 0 bases and J shed 1 base, with 14 bases lying between them. The CDR3 DNA reads TGTGCCAGCAGTTTATCCCCGGGGCTAAAAGGCACAGATACGCAGTATTTT. Translated: CASSLSPGLKGTDTQYF.

The CDR3 bases are TGTGCCAGTGTTACCTCCCGAGGGGATGGCTACACCTTC. Protein sequence: CASVTSRGDGYTF. The chain is built from TRBV19 and TRBJ1-2; possibly TRBD1 for D (5 bases). Trimming cost V 8 bases and J 6 bases, with 16 bases left between them. CDR3 size: 13 residues. Germline V lookup: CDR1 LNHDA, CDR2 SQIVND (reference sequence). Looking up the rest from reference TRBV19 and TRBJ1-2 gives the full variable domain: DGGITQSPKYLFRKEGQNVTLSCEQNLNHDAMYWYRQDPGQGLRLIYYSQIVNDFQKGDIAEGYSVSREKKESFPLTVTSAQKNPTAFYLCASVTSRGDGYTFGSGTRLTVV.

This clone was detected only once. The CDR3 nucleotides are TGCGCCAGCAGCCTCCAGGGGGGTACTGAAGCTTTCTTT. Its translation: CASSLQGGTEAFF. The chain recombines TRBV5-1 with TRBJ1-1; 7 bases are shared with TRBD1. CDR3 length: 13 amino acids. Germline trimming cut 4 bases from V and 5 bases from J; bases unmatched to any gene: 5. CDR1 is SGHRS, CDR2 YFSETQ, per germline.

The rearrangement joins TRBV27 to TRBJ2-1; 10 nucleotides line up with TRBD2. The V and J ends lost 7 bases and 3 bases, in that order; junction bases with no gene match: 3. The germline V gene has CDR1 MNHEY and CDR2 SMNVEV (reference sequence). CDR3 length: 14 amino acids. This CDR3 reads CASKVAGGYNEQFF. The CDR3 nucleotides are TGTGCCAGCAAAGTAGCGGGGGGCTACAATGAGCAGTTCTTC.

CDR3 sequence reads: CSVEWLSYNEQFF. CDR3 nucleotide sequence: TGCAGCGTTGAATGGCTGTCCTACAATGAGCAGTTCTTC. The chain employs TRBV29-1 and TRBJ2-1; D gene unclear. The length of the CDR3 is 13 residues. In germline, CDR1 is SQVTM, CDR2 ANQGSEA. V was trimmed by 2 bases and J by 1 base, leaving 6 bases between them.

V usage is TRBV5-1 and J usage is TRBJ2-7; no clear D gene. Trimming removed 0 bases from V and 3 bases from J, with 10 bases in between. The CDR3 totals 14 residues. CDR1 and CDR2 from the germline V gene are SGHRS and YFSETQ. CDR3 protein: CASSLVSTYYEQYF. CDR3 bases: TGCGCCAGCAGCTTGGTGTCAACTTACTACGAGCAGTACTTC. The full variable domain, with the rest looked up from reference TRBV5-1 and TRBJ2-7, is KAGVTQTPRYLIKTRGQQVTLSCSPISGHRSVSWYQQTPGQGLQFLFEYFSETQRNKGNFPGRFSGRQFSNSRSEMNVSTLELGDSALYLCASSLVSTYYEQYFGPGTRLTVT.

The rearrangement uses TRBV29-1 and TRBJ2-7; 8 positions agree with TRBD2. Per germline, CDR1 SQVTM and CDR2 ANQGSEA. After removal of 7 bases from V and 5 bases from J, the junction contained 7 bases not matched to a gene. The CDR3 spans 12 residues. This CDR3 reads CSAAGVSHEQYF. The CDR3 coding sequence is TGCAGCGCAGCGGGAGTGTCCCACGAGCAGTACTTC.